The 16 T cell receptor beta chains below come from one sample, sequenced in a study of T cell clonotyping in hematopoietic cell transplantation. Time point reported: recipient sample about 28 days before transplant, after cytoreduction. Assay used: immunoSEQ multiplex PCR; TCRdb lists only in-frame clones, some missing. This table has some 50,000 clones, around 84% appearing once. This material consisted of peripheral blood mononuclear cells, taken before stem cell transplant. These receptors all stem from a man between 60 and 75 years old with myelodysplastic syndrome. Some clones in this sample may be carry-over from other donors' samples.

The chain uses TRBV9 and TRBJ1-6, with 7 bases lining up with TRBD1. V lost 4 bases, J lost 6 bases, and 7 bases stayed unmatched. Germline V gives CDR1 SGDLS, CDR2 YYNGEE. This CDR3 contains 15 residues. CDR3 sequence (DNA): TGTGCCAGCAGCCCCCGACAGGGTGGTAATTCACCCCTCCACTTT. Translation: CASSPRQGGNSPLHF.

The V and J genes are TRBV28 and TRBJ2-6; 7 positions match TRBD1. This CDR3 has 15 amino acids. Germline values: CDR1 MDHEN, CDR2 SYDVKM. Trimming at V came to 2 bases and at J to 12 bases, leaving 10 bases not matched to a gene. This chain's CDR3 is CASSLDRTGSSVLTF. The DNA for the CDR3 is TGTGCCAGCAGTTTAGATAGGACAGGCTCGTCCGTCCTGACTTTC.

V usage is TRBV4-3 and J usage is TRBJ2-5, with D tentatively TRBD2 (5 bases). Deletions cut 0 bases from V and 5 bases from J, with 16 bases between. CDR1 is LGHNA and CDR2 is YSLEER in the germline V gene. This CDR3 is 16 amino acids long. CDR3: CASSQDAGPAGETQYF. The CDR3 bases are TGCGCCAGCAGCCAAGATGCGGGTCCCGCCGGGGAGACCCAGTACTTC.

The table lists this clone with a count of one. The rearrangement links TRBV2 to TRBJ2-1; 10 bases fit TRBD2. This CDR3 has 15 amino acids. With 5 bases clipped from V and 5 bases from J, the junction kept 6 bases outside the gene matches. From germline, CDR1 is SNHLY and CDR2 FYNNEI. This CDR3 reads CASSKSGGDHNEQFF. The CDR3 region has the DNA TGTGCCAGCAGTAAGAGCGGGGGGGACCACAATGAGCAGTTCTTC.

The gene calls are TRBV13 and TRBJ2-3, with D hard to call. V lost 0 bases and J 4 bases, leaving 8 bases between the germline ends. The CDR3 spans 14 residues. CDR1 and CDR2 (germline): PRHDT, FYEKMQ (reference sequence). The CDR3 DNA is TGTGCCAGCAGCTTAGGCGCGAATCCAGATACGCAGTATTTT. Translation gives CASSLGANPDTQYF.

This clone turned up a few times. The chain employs TRBV6-5 and TRBJ1-2; TRBD1 agrees at 11 bases. Trimming cost V 6 bases and J 8 bases; bases outside gene matches: 8. The length of the CDR3 is 14 residues. Per germline, CDR1 MNHEY and CDR2 SVGAGI. CDR3 DNA sequence: TGTGCCAGCAGACCACCGGGACAGGGGGTAGGCTACACCTTC. Protein sequence: CASRPPGQGVGYTF.

The J gene is TRBJ1-6, the V gene TRBV19; 9 positions agree with TRBD1. Per germline, CDR1 LNHDA and CDR2 SQIVND (reference sequence). The junction had 13 bases not matched to a gene; V was cut back by 5 bases and J by 8 bases. The CDR3 consists of 17 residues. In nucleotides, the CDR3 is TGTGCCAGTAGTTCCCAGCCGGGACAGGGCGTTTATTCACCCCTCCACTTT. It is translated as CASSSQPGQGVYSPLHF.

This clone was seen only a few times. V usage is TRBV19 and J usage is TRBJ2-2; TRBD1 agrees at 9 bases. J lost 8 bases, V lost 5 bases, and 9 bases had no gene match. From germline, CDR1 is LNHDA and CDR2 SQIVND (reference sequence). CDR3 length: 15 amino acids. The DNA of the CDR3 is TGTGCCAGTAGTCTCCGGACAGGGGCTGGGGGGGAGCTGTTTTTT. Its protein product is CASSLRTGAGGELFF.

The CDR3 coding sequence is TGCGCCAGCAGCCAAGGGGCGTCCCGTCTTGGAGAAAAACTGTTTTTT. Translating gives CASSQGASRLGEKLFF. The chain recombines TRBV4-1 with TRBJ1-4; D remains ambiguous. This CDR3 spans 16 amino acids. Germline assignment: CDR1 MGHRA and CDR2 YSYEKL. Trimming shortened V by 1 base and J by 8 bases, and 17 bases separated the two germline ends.

This chain uses TRBV2 with TRBJ2-1, with D unresolved. The CDR3 has 13 residues. Germline V lookup: CDR1 SNHLY, CDR2 FYNNEI. V lost 7 bases to trimming and J lost 0 bases, with 7 bases between them. This CDR3 is CASTVGSYNEQFF. The CDR3 DNA is TGTGCCAGCACGGTGGGCTCCTACAATGAGCAGTTCTTC. Looking up the rest from reference TRBV2 and TRBJ2-1 gives the full variable domain: EPEVTQTPSHQVTQMGQEVILRCVPISNHLYFYWYRQILGQKVEFLVSFYNNEISEKSEIFDDQFSVERPDGSNFTLKIRSTKLEDSAMYFCASTVGSYNEQFFGPGTRLTVL.

The chain joins TRBV19 to TRBJ1-5; 7 positions match TRBD1. Germline V gene data show CDR1 as LNHDA and CDR2 as SQIVND (reference sequence). The CDR3 covers 14 residues. V lost 4 bases to trimming and J lost 7 bases; unmatched junction nucleotides: 7. CDR3 DNA: TGTGCCAGTAGTACCAGACAGGGAAGCCAGCCCCAGCATTTT. Its protein is CASSTRQGSQPQHF.

The chain is built from TRBV28 and TRBJ1-2; D is unclear. V lost 2 bases and J 0 bases, leaving 10 bases between the germline ends. Germline V gene data show CDR1 as MDHEN and CDR2 as SYDVKM. The CDR3 is 15 residues long. CDR3 residues: CASSLRQVANYGYTF. Written as DNA, the CDR3 is TGTGCCAGCAGTTTAAGGCAGGTTGCTAACTATGGCTACACCTTC.

The chain has TRBV7-2 and TRBJ2-2; either TRBD1 or TRBD2 may supply D (5 bases each). The CDR3 is made up of 14 amino acids. Germline values: CDR1 SGHTA, CDR2 FQGNSA. V was cut by 3 bases and J by 4 bases, with 9 bases left in between. The CDR3 here is CASSFGAGTGELFF. CDR3 coding DNA: TGTGCCAGCAGCTTCGGGGCGGGCACCGGGGAGCTGTTTTTT.

J is TRBJ1-4 and V is TRBV7-9; D remains ambiguous. There are 11 residues in the CDR3. Trimming cost V 7 bases and J 5 bases, with 5 bases left between them. From germline, CDR1 is SEHNR and CDR2 FQNEAQ (reference sequence). The CDR3 is CASTINEKLFF. The DNA for the CDR3 is TGTGCCAGCACCATAAATGAAAAACTGTTTTTT.

The V gene is TRBV5-1, the J gene TRBJ2-2; unclear D gene. CDR3 length: 14 amino acids. Germline V lookup: CDR1 SGHRS, CDR2 YFSETQ. The V and J ends lost 1 base and 1 base respectively, with 5 bases between them. The CDR3 coding sequence is TGCGCCAGCAGCTTGTCGGGGAACACCGGGGAGCTGTTTTTT. Its protein is CASSLSGNTGELFF.

The chain employs TRBV4-3 and TRBJ1-4; no firm D call. Trimming left V 2 bases short and J 2 bases short, with 9 bases between. This CDR3 has 15 residues. The germline V gene encodes CDR1 LGHNA and CDR2 YSLEER. The CDR3 protein is CASSQSWSTNEKLFF. Here the CDR3 DNA reads TGCGCCAGCAGCCAATCGTGGAGTACTAATGAAAAACTGTTTTTT.